The T cell receptor beta chain described here comes from a study of CD8 T cells in ankylosing spondylitis. Each TCR beta library was made by quantitative 5'-RACE that incorporated molecular barcodes. TCRdb re-derived calls from the 5' RACE reads in MiXCR, one entry per CDR3 protein. Seen here are about 440,000 distinct CDR3 sequences, over 15% observed once, and the top ten hold over 0.9%. This clonotype was seen more than once but under ten times. Antigen specificity is unknown. Study observations and caveats: A motif of 7 to 9 highly homologous TCR beta variants was seen as apparently characteristic of ankylosing spondylitis blood.

Trimming removed 5 bases from V and 9 bases from J, with 23 bases in between. CDR3 length: 16 residues. Looked up from germline, CDR1 is SGHTA and CDR2 is FQGNSA. The clonotype comes from a male donor with ankylosing spondylitis. The chain recombines TRBV7-2 with TRBJ1-5, with a weak D call TRBD1 (5 bases). Material for sequencing was blood, either unsorted or a sorted T cell fraction (not recorded which). CDR3 residues: CASSPSGGAGWGPQHF. The CDR3 DNA reads as TGTGCCAGCAGCCCTAGCGGAGGTGCAGGGTGGGGGCCCCAGCATTTT.